The next 28 T cell receptor beta chains were all read from a single sample in a study of a mutant IDH1 vaccine in newly diagnosed glioma. No antigen has been identified for these receptors. The method was immunoSEQ multiplex PCR; TCRdb's version includes in-frame clones alone and lacks a portion of them. The sample holds 20,000 to 25,000 clones, around 80% seen once. Indicated time point: week 23, last vaccination. Each dose of the vaccine consisted of 300 ug of mutant IDH1 20-mer peptide, with topical imiquimod. The sample was PBMCs, taken from a glioma patient whose treatment included an IDH1 peptide vaccine. These receptors were taken from a man between 25 and 39 years old with glioma.

The chain combines TRBV7-2 with TRBJ1-5; no firm D call. The CDR3 loop spans 12 amino acids. The V gene's germline CDR1 is SGHTA and CDR2 FQGNSA. Trimming took off 3 bases at V and 1 base at J, with 1 base between the two ends. CDR3 loop: CASSFSNQPQHF. Written as DNA, the CDR3 is TGTGCCAGCAGCTTCAGCAATCAGCCCCAGCATTTT. The variable domain in full, with the rest retrieved from reference TRBV7-2 and TRBJ1-5, is GAGVSQSPSNKVTEKGKDVELRCDPISGHTALYWYRQSLGQGLEFLIYFQGNSAPDKSGLPSDRFSAERTGGSVSTLTIQRTQQEDSAVYLCASSFSNQPQHFGDGTRLSIL.

The chain has TRBV5-4 and TRBJ2-3; 7 nucleotides agree with TRBD2. The length of the CDR3 is 17 residues. Per germline, CDR1 SGHNT and CDR2 YYREEE (reference sequence). Trimming cost V 1 base and J 4 bases; bases outside gene matches: 12. This CDR3 reads CASSLKTGEGRPDTQYF. CDR3 DNA sequence: TGTGCCAGCAGCTTGAAAACGGGGGAGGGCCGCCCAGATACGCAGTATTTT. The full variable domain, with the rest looked up from reference TRBV5-4 and TRBJ2-3, is ETGVTQSPTHLIKTRGQQVTLRCSSQSGHNTVSWYQQALGQGPQFIFQYYREEENGRGNFPPRFSGLQFPNYSSELNVNALELDDSALYLCASSLKTGEGRPDTQYFGPGTRLTVL.

V usage is TRBV5-1 and J usage is TRBJ2-7; no reliable D call. CDR1 is SGHRS and CDR2 is YFSETQ in the germline V gene. V was shortened by 0 bases and J by 10 bases, with 11 bases between the two germline ends. CDR3 length: 12 residues. The CDR3 here is CASSLERRAQYF. CDR3 coding DNA: TGCGCCAGCAGCTTGGAGCGTAGGGCTCAGTACTTC.

The chain is built from TRBV2 and TRBJ2-1, with 8 positions matching TRBD1. After removal of 11 bases from V and 0 bases from J, the junction contained 9 bases not matched to a gene. CDR1 SNHLY and CDR2 FYNNEI come from the germline V gene. This CDR3 is built from 15 residues. CDR3 protein: CALSGGVSSYNEQFF. The CDR3 DNA follows: TGTGCCCTCTCAGGGGGCGTGAGCTCCTACAATGAGCAGTTCTTC. Full variable domain (missing parts from reference TRBV2 and TRBJ2-1): EPEVTQTPSHQVTQMGQEVILRCVPISNHLYFYWYRQILGQKVEFLVSFYNNEISEKSEIFDDQFSVERPDGSNFTLKIRSTKLEDSAMYFCALSGGVSSYNEQFFGPGTRLTVL.

CDR3 DNA sequence: TGCGCCAGCAGCCAAGAACGGGGCCAAGAGACCCAGTACTTC. Its translation is CASSQERGQETQYF. The chain couples TRBV4-1 to TRBJ2-5; perhaps TRBD2 as D (5 bases). The CDR3 consists of 14 residues. The V and J ends lost 0 bases and 1 base respectively, with 6 bases between them. From germline, CDR1 is MGHRA and CDR2 YSYEKL.

This clone was detected once. The chain joins TRBV5-4 to TRBJ1-4; 10 nucleotides align to TRBD1. This CDR3 spans 15 amino acids. Looked up from germline, CDR1 is SGHNT and CDR2 is YYREEE (reference sequence). V lost 6 bases and J lost 8; bases outside the gene matches: 10. CDR3 in DNA: TGTGCCAGCACCTCCCGACAGGGGGCTGGGGAAAAACTGTTTTTT. This translates into CASTSRQGAGEKLFF.

The chain joins TRBV5-1 to TRBJ2-3, with TRBD2 as a possible D gene (5 bases). There are 14 residues in the CDR3. V gave up 3 bases and J gave up 8 bases, with 16 bases separating them. CDR1 and CDR2 from the germline V gene are SGHRS and YFSETQ. The CDR3 DNA sequence: TGCGCCAGCAGCTCATCTGTTCTAGAGGGTACGCAGTATTTT. Amino acid sequence: CASSSSVLEGTQYF.

This clone was picked up one time. The V gene is TRBV30, the J gene TRBJ2-5; unclear D gene. V was pared by 1 base and J by 7 bases, with 13 bases between. Looked up from germline, CDR1 is GTSNPN and CDR2 is SVGIG (reference sequence). The CDR3 length is 13 residues. For the CDR3, the DNA is TGTGCCTGGAGTGGGTCGAGTGCGTCGACCCAGTACTTC. It specifies CAWSGSSASTQYF. Supplemented by reference TRBV30 and TRBJ2-5, the full variable domain reads SQTIHQWPATLVQPVGSPLSLECTVEGTSNPNLYWYRQAAGRGLQLLFYSVGIGQISSEVPQNLSASRPQDRQFILSSKKLLLSDSGFYLCAWSGSSASTQYFGPGTRLLVL.

This sequence joins TRBV2 and TRBJ2-7, with D maybe TRBD1 (6 bases). The CDR3 is 15 residues long. The V and J ends lost 4 bases and 3 bases respectively, with 16 bases between them. Germline V gives CDR1 SNHLY, CDR2 FYNNEI. CDR3 sequence: CASSGVFGGGYEQYF. The CDR3 coding sequence is TGTGCCAGCAGTGGGGTTTTTGGGGGCGGCTACGAGCAGTACTTC.

V and J are TRBV7-7 and TRBJ2-5, with 7 bases identical to TRBD2. The germline gives CDR1 SSHAT, CDR2 FNYEAQ (reference sequence). This CDR3 is 15 amino acids long. After removal of 0 bases from V and 3 bases from J, the junction contained 4 bases not matched to a gene. The CDR3 DNA reads as TGTGCCAGCAGCTTAGCGGGAGGGCCAGAAGAGACCCAGTACTTC. This codes for CASSLAGGPEETQYF.

The chain's CDR3 is CASSLISEMNTEAFF. In DNA, the CDR3 is TGTGCCAGCAGTTTAATCTCAGAGATGAACACTGAAGCTTTCTTT. This chain links TRBV27 with TRBJ1-1, with no clear D. The CDR3 loop spans 15 amino acids. The germline V gene has CDR1 MNHEY and CDR2 SMNVEV (reference sequence). Trimming took 2 bases from V and 0 from J, leaving 10 bases between them.

The V gene is TRBV5-1, the J gene TRBJ2-7, with 10 bases lining up with TRBD2. The CDR3 extends over 14 amino acids. V gave up 3 bases and J gave up 5 bases; unmatched junction bases: 5. From germline, CDR1 is SGHRS and CDR2 YFSETQ. The CDR3 sequence is CASSSLAGDHEQYF. The CDR3 DNA follows: TGCGCCAGCAGCTCCCTAGCGGGGGACCACGAGCAGTACTTC.

The chain carries TRBV10-3 and TRBJ2-7, with D unresolved. The CDR3 covers 12 residues. Germline V gene sequence: CDR1 ENHRY, CDR2 SYGVKD. Trimming cost V 6 bases and J 1 base, with 7 bases left between them. In DNA, the CDR3 is TGTGCCATCAGGTTAGAATCCTACGAGCAGTACTTC. Protein: CAIRLESYEQYF.

This clone was seen a few times. The same CDR3 also results from other DNA sequences found in this sample. The V and J genes are TRBV30 and TRBJ2-7; D is undetermined. This CDR3 comprises 11 residues. Deletions cut 2 bases from V and 2 bases from J, with 4 bases between. The germline V gene has CDR1 GTSNPN and CDR2 SVGIG (reference sequence). The CDR3 DNA is TGTGCCTGGAGTCAAGCCTACGAGCAGTACTTC. It specifies CAWSQAYEQYF.

CDR3 coding DNA: TGCGCCAGCAGTAACGACAGGGCGCATCAGCCCCAGCATTTT. Translating gives CASSNDRAHQPQHF. The chain joins TRBV10-1 to TRBJ1-5, with 7 bases that match TRBD1. This CDR3 comprises 14 residues. Unmatched junction bases numbered 6, after V lost 5 bases and J lost 5 bases. CDR1 is WNHNN, CDR2 SYGVQD, per germline (reference sequence).

The V call is TRBV5-8, the J call TRBJ1-3; no reliable D call. V was clipped by 2 bases and J by 7 bases, with 4 bases between them. The CDR3 covers 11 residues. Germline V gene data show CDR1 as SGHTS and CDR2 as YDEGEE. CDR3 sequence: CASSFRNTIYF. The CDR3 coding sequence is TGTGCCAGCAGCTTTAGGAACACCATATATTTT.

For this clone: Germline and junction disagree at one end, which may indicate a read error. The rearrangement links TRBV20-1 to TRBJ2-3, with D unresolved. The CDR3 has 10 residues. Looked up from germline, CDR1 is DFQATT and CDR2 is SNEGSKA (reference sequence). Here the CDR3 reads CSAPTERPIF. The CDR3 region has the DNA TGCAGTGCTCCGACTGAGCGACCTATTTTT.

The genes are TRBV7-9 and TRBJ2-5, with a possible D match to TRBD1 (6 bases). V was shortened by 1 base and J by 3 bases, with 9 bases between the two germline ends. The CDR3 has 14 amino acids. CDR1 and CDR2 (germline): SEHNR, FQNEAQ (reference sequence). The CDR3 nucleotides read TGTGCCAGCAGCTTAGGAACAGGGAAAGAGACCCAGTACTTC. The encoded protein is CASSLGTGKETQYF.

This chain uses TRBV7-2 with TRBJ1-2; D is perhaps TRBD1 (5 bases). This CDR3 contains 16 residues. V lost 6 bases, J lost 0 bases, and 17 bases lay in between. Germline values: CDR1 SGHTA, CDR2 FQGNSA. In DNA form, the CDR3 reads TGTGCCAGCAGTTCCGGCAGGGACCCCTCTAACTATGGCTACACCTTC. Translating gives CASSSGRDPSNYGYTF.

V usage is TRBV11-3 and J usage is TRBJ2-2; 7 bases are a match to TRBD1. This CDR3 spans 15 amino acids. Looked up from germline, CDR1 is SGHNT and CDR2 is YENEEA. V lost 5 bases to trimming and J lost 0 bases; unmatched junction nucleotides: 3. The CDR3 sequence is CASSLGQSNTGELFF. The CDR3 DNA reads TGTGCCAGCAGCCTGGGACAGTCGAACACCGGGGAGCTGTTTTTT.

This sequence joins TRBV4-1 and TRBJ2-2, with 7 bases aligning to TRBD2. Unmatched junction bases numbered 9, after V lost 4 bases and J lost 1 base. The CDR3 is 17 residues long. Germline V lookup: CDR1 MGHRA, CDR2 YSYEKL. This CDR3 reads CASSPLGRGGNTGELFF. As DNA, the CDR3 is TGCGCCAGCAGCCCCCTAGGGAGGGGCGGGAACACCGGGGAGCTGTTTTTT.

There are a few counts of this clone. V and J are TRBV28 and TRBJ2-7; D may be TRBD1 or TRBD2 (7 bases each). The CDR3 contains 14 residues. V was pared by 7 bases and J by 6 bases, with 19 bases between. CDR1 and CDR2 from the germline V gene are MDHEN and SYDVKM. CDR3 loop: CASTYARGGGEQYF. CDR3 sequence (DNA): TGTGCCAGCACATACGCCAGGGGGGGTGGCGAGCAGTACTTC.

The chain couples TRBV7-9 to TRBJ2-2; maybe TRBD2 (6 bases). V lost 5 bases and J lost 0, with 16 bases in between. CDR1 and CDR2 (germline): SEHNR, FQNEAQ (reference sequence). The CDR3 is 17 amino acids. The CDR3 loop is CASSRAGFGANTGELFF. CDR3 nucleotide sequence: TGTGCCAGCAGCAGGGCGGGGTTCGGGGCGAACACCGGGGAGCTGTTTTTT.

V is TRBV10-1 and J is TRBJ1-1, with a tentative D call TRBD1 (6 bases). CDR3 length: 14 amino acids. Germline CDR1 WNHNN, CDR2 SYGVQD (reference sequence). V was clipped by 4 bases and J by 8 bases, with 17 bases between them. The CDR3 region is CASSVAGGWGEAFF. Written as DNA, the CDR3 is TGCGCCAGCAGTGTGGCCGGGGGCTGGGGAGAAGCTTTCTTT.

The V gene is TRBV30, the J gene TRBJ2-3; 12 positions agree with TRBD2. V shed 3 bases, J shed 4 bases, and the junction held 2 bases outside the gene matches. Germline CDR1 GTSNPN, CDR2 SVGIG (reference sequence). The CDR3 runs to 14 residues. CDR3 sequence reads: CAWSGLAGSDTQYF. As DNA, the CDR3 is TGTGCCTGGAGCGGACTAGCGGGGTCAGATACGCAGTATTTT.

V and J are TRBV5-5 and TRBJ1-3; a possible D gene is TRBD1 (6 bases). Germline CDR1 reads SGHKS; CDR2 reads YYEKEE (reference sequence). This CDR3 has 16 residues. Trimming cost V 3 bases and J 0 bases, with 13 bases left between them. The CDR3 sequence is CASSSGTPNSGNTIYF. CDR3 nucleotides: TGTGCCAGCAGCTCCGGGACACCCAACTCTGGAAACACCATATATTTT.

The chain joins TRBV7-9 to TRBJ1-2; no definite D call. The germline CDR1 and CDR2 sequences are SEHNR and FQNEAQ (reference sequence). CDR3 size: 15 residues. The V and J ends lost 5 bases and 6 bases respectively, with 19 bases between them. As DNA, the CDR3 is TGTGCCAGCAGCCAAAGCCGGGCCCCCGTGAATGGCTACACCTTC. Residues: CASSQSRAPVNGYTF.

V and J are TRBV5-5 and TRBJ1-3, with 8 bases that match TRBD1. The CDR3 has 15 residues. With 0 bases clipped from V and 7 bases from J, the junction kept 6 bases outside the gene matches. Germline lookup yields CDR1 SGHKS and CDR2 YYEKEE (reference sequence). The CDR3 spells CASSLAPGGFNTIYF. CDR3 bases: TGTGCCAGCAGCTTGGCGCCAGGGGGCTTCAACACCATATATTTT.